Following are 32 T cell receptor beta chains from one sample sequenced in a study of T cell responses to AZD1222 COVID-19 vaccine (dated by TCRdb to about 2021). Library method: the immunoSEQ multiplex PCR assay. This is the immuneACCESS table as TCRdb keeps it, with only in-frame sequences that have V and J called. A part of the clones is gone; compared with another copy, unresolved V genes explain less than half, and the rest is unexplained. This sample is represented by more than 95,000 clones; about 89% of them were singletons. The top ten clones comprise around a quarter of the sample. The sample's time point label, in plain terms: baseline before first vaccination. Material: peripheral blood, obtained on day 0 of AZD1222 vaccination. These receptor sequences come from an adult in good health.

The J gene is TRBJ2-7, the V gene TRBV5-5; D may be TRBD1 (5 bases). The V end was cut by 8 bases, the J end by 0 bases, with 12 bases between. Germline V gene data show CDR1 as SGHKS and CDR2 as YYEKEE (reference sequence). There are 13 residues in the CDR3. As DNA, the CDR3 is TGTGCCAGTGAGTCAGGGATCTCCTACGAGCAGTACTTC. This gives the protein CASESGISYEQYF. The entire variable domain, with the rest obtained from reference TRBV5-5 and TRBJ2-7, is as follows: DAGVTQSPTHLIKTRGQQVTLRCSPISGHKSVSWYQQVLGQGPQFIFQYYEKEERGRGNFPDRFSARQFPNYSSELNVNALLLGDSALYLCASESGISYEQYFGPGTRLTVT.

This chain connects TRBV2 to TRBJ2-3, with no clear D. This CDR3 has 15 residues. Germline assignment: CDR1 SNHLY and CDR2 FYNNEI. With 3 bases removed from V and 0 bases from J, the gap between germline ends came to 10 bases. CDR3 bases: TGTGCCAGCAGTGACCGAGCCACTAGCACAGATACGCAGTATTTT. Protein: CASSDRATSTDTQYF.

DNA of the CDR3: TGTGCCAGCAGCTCAGACCCATCGGGAAGAAACACCATATATTTT. Encoded protein: CASSSDPSGRNTIYF. The chain joins TRBV11-2 to TRBJ1-3, with no clear D. V gave up 4 bases and J gave up 5 bases, with 15 bases separating them. Germline V gene data show CDR1 as SGHAT and CDR2 as FQNNGV. The CDR3 runs to 15 residues. Using reference TRBV11-2 and TRBJ1-3 for the parts outside the CDR3, the full variable domain is EAGVAQSPRYKIIEKRQSVAFWCNPISGHATLYWYQQILGQGPKLLIQFQNNGVVDDSQLPKDRFSAERLKGVDSTLKIQPAKLEDSAVYLCASSSDPSGRNTIYFGEGSWLTVV.

This sequence joins TRBV2 and TRBJ2-3, with a tentative D call TRBD2 (5 bases). With 5 bases removed from V and 0 bases from J, the gap between germline ends came to 15 bases. This CDR3 is built from 16 residues. In germline, CDR1 is SNHLY, CDR2 FYNNEI. CDR3 sequence (DNA): TGTGCCAGCAGTCCTCTCTCGGGCGGGAGCACAGATACGCAGTATTTT. Its translation: CASSPLSGGSTDTQYF.

This chain uses TRBV15 with TRBJ2-5, with D maybe TRBD1 (6 bases). V lost 2 bases and J lost 5, with 18 bases in between. Looked up from germline, CDR1 is LNHNV and CDR2 is YYDKDF (reference sequence). This CDR3 has 16 amino acids. The chain's CDR3 is CATSRPQGIVWETQYF. Written as DNA, the CDR3 is TGTGCCACCAGCAGACCGCAGGGGATCGTCTGGGAGACCCAGTACTTC.

The count of this clone is one. The chain joins TRBV9 to TRBJ2-2; 10 nucleotides align to TRBD2. This CDR3 has 16 amino acids. The V gene end was trimmed by 0 bases and the J gene end by 5 bases; junction bases not matched to a gene: 4. From germline, CDR1 is SGDLS and CDR2 YYNGEE. CDR3 sequence (DNA): TGTGCCAGCAGCGTAGCAGTGACTAGCGGGACCGGGGAGCTGTTTTTT. The encoded protein is CASSVAVTSGTGELFF.

This clone was counted a few times. The V and J genes are TRBV5-6 and TRBJ2-2, with 8 bases lining up with TRBD1. V lost 4 bases, J lost 2 bases, and 7 bases stayed unmatched. The CDR3 contains 16 residues. Germline V gene data show CDR1 as SGHDT and CDR2 as YYEEEE. The DNA of the CDR3 is TGTGCCAGCAGCCTAAGGACAGGGCTCAACACCGGGGAGCTGTTTTTT. It encodes CASSLRTGLNTGELFF.

V is TRBV3-1 (or the pseudogene TRBV3-2) and J is TRBJ1-6, with D possibly being TRBD1 (6 bases). Trimming took off 6 bases at V and 7 bases at J, with 13 bases between the two ends. The CDR3 loop spans 14 amino acids. Germline values: CDR1 LGHDT, CDR2 YNNKEL (reference sequence). CDR3 sequence reads: CASSLQGWNSPLHF. CDR3 bases: TGTGCCAGCAGTCTCCAGGGGTGGAATTCACCCCTCCACTTT.

The rearrangement uses TRBV12-3 or TRBV12-4 and TRBJ1-5; D is uncertain. The ends were cut back, 7 bases at V and 0 bases at J, with 7 bases in the middle. The CDR3 is 13 residues long. The CDR3 coding sequence is TGTGCCAGCACCGCTTATAGCAATCAGCCCCAGCATTTT. It codes for CASTAYSNQPQHF.

The chain joins TRBV9 to TRBJ1-4; 9 nucleotides match TRBD1. The germline V gene has CDR1 SGDLS and CDR2 YYNGEE. Unmatched junction bases numbered 5, after V lost 3 bases and J lost 2 bases. CDR3 size: 16 residues. The CDR3 spells CASSASQGATNEKLFF. The DNA for the CDR3 is TGTGCCAGCAGCGCTTCACAGGGGGCCACTAATGAAAAACTGTTTTTT. The variable domain in full, completed from reference TRBV9 and TRBJ1-4, reads DSGVTQTPKHLITATGQRVTLRCSPRSGDLSVYWYQQSLDQGLQFLIQYYNGEERAKGNILERFSAQQFPDLHSELNLSSLELGDSALYFCASSASQGATNEKLFFGSGTQLSVL.

V usage is TRBV7-6 and J usage is TRBJ1-1, with unresolved D. Trimming stripped 5 bases from V and 4 bases from J, with 14 bases between. The CDR3 is made up of 14 amino acids. Germline CDR1 SGHVS, CDR2 FNYEAQ. The CDR3 nucleotides read TGTGCCAGCAGCCACGGGCCTGTTGGCACTGAAGCTTTCTTT. Translation: CASSHGPVGTEAFF.

The chain uses TRBV6-2 or TRBV6-3 and TRBJ2-3; D unclear. The V gene's germline CDR1 is MNHEY and CDR2 SVGEGT. The CDR3 consists of 14 residues. Trimming stripped 7 bases from V and 7 bases from J, with 18 bases between. CDR3 in amino acids: CASNPRSGLNTQYF. The CDR3 bases are TGTGCCAGCAACCCCCGATCGGGCCTTAATACGCAGTATTTT.

The rearrangement links TRBV6-2 or TRBV6-3 to TRBJ2-3, with 8 positions matching TRBD2. V dropped 1 base and J dropped 3; count of bases not matched to a gene: 3. Germline CDR1 is MNHEY and CDR2 is SVGEGT. The CDR3 has 15 amino acids. The CDR3 reads CASSYWRGVTDTQYF. The CDR3 DNA follows: TGTGCCAGCAGTTACTGGCGGGGGGTTACAGATACGCAGTATTTT.

The chain combines TRBV12-5 with TRBJ2-1, with D hard to call. V lost 9 bases, J lost 8 bases, and 20 bases lay in between. The V gene's germline CDR1 is LGHNT and CDR2 FRNRAP. The CDR3 consists of 14 residues. CDR3 nucleotide sequence: TGTGCTAGCGTCCGAAGAGGAGTGGCGGATGAGCAGTTCTTC. It codes for CASVRRGVADEQFF.

Only a few counts were recorded for this clone. The gene calls are TRBV11-1 and TRBJ2-7; 7 bases fit TRBD1. Germline V CDR1 and CDR2: SGHAT, FQDESV (reference sequence). V lost 5 bases to trimming and J lost 4 bases; unmatched junction nucleotides: 8. This CDR3 is 14 amino acids long. CDR3 nucleotide sequence: TGTGCCAGCAGCCACCCAGGGGGAAGGTACGAGCAGTACTTC. This translates into CASSHPGGRYEQYF.

The rearrangement links TRBV2 to TRBJ1-5; 7 nucleotides align to TRBD1. Germline V gene data show CDR1 as SNHLY and CDR2 as FYNNEI. This CDR3 comprises 14 residues. The trim removed 6 bases at V and 6 bases at J, leaving 8 bases unmatched. This CDR3 reads CASRPGSGGQPQHF. The CDR3, as DNA: TGTGCCAGCAGGCCCGGTTCAGGGGGTCAGCCCCAGCATTTT.

This clone was observed a few times. The rearrangement uses TRBV2 and TRBJ2-2; no reliable D call. Trimming removed 6 bases at V and 6 bases at J, with 11 bases between. Germline assignment: CDR1 SNHLY and CDR2 FYNNEI. This CDR3 has 13 residues. CDR3 loop: CASRRLLPGELFF. CDR3 nucleotides: TGTGCCAGCAGGCGACTCCTACCCGGGGAGCTGTTTTTT.

The chain uses TRBV9 and TRBJ2-2, with D unresolved. This CDR3 comprises 14 residues. Trimming shortened V by 3 bases and J by 0 bases, and 6 bases separated the two germline ends. Germline V gene data show CDR1 as SGDLS and CDR2 as YYNGEE. This CDR3 is CASSARTNTGELFF. The CDR3 bases are TGTGCCAGCAGCGCCAGGACGAACACCGGGGAGCTGTTTTTT.

This chain joins TRBV24-1 and TRBJ2-1; TRBD2 matches at 7 bases. Germline trimming cut 12 bases from V and 13 bases from J; bases unmatched to any gene: 5. The germline gives CDR1 KGHDR, CDR2 SFDVKD. The CDR3 covers 9 residues. The CDR3 sequence is CALSGNQFF. CDR3 nucleotides: TGTGCCCTCAGCGGGAACCAGTTCTTC.

This chain uses TRBV29-1 with TRBJ1-5; no definite D call. The V gene's germline CDR1 is SQVTM and CDR2 ANQGSEA. The CDR3 runs to 12 residues. Trimming took off 7 bases at V and 1 base at J, with 8 bases between the two ends. CDR3 sequence reads: CSGLESNQPQHF. The CDR3 DNA follows: TGCAGCGGGCTGGAGAGCAATCAGCCCCAGCATTTT.

The rearrangement uses TRBV29-1 and TRBJ2-3, with 12 bases aligning to TRBD2. Per germline, CDR1 SQVTM and CDR2 ANQGSEA. After removal of 3 bases from V and 2 bases from J, the junction contained 18 bases not matched to a gene. The CDR3 has 20 amino acids. This CDR3 is CSVDRASGLAGVRFTDTQYF. CDR3 sequence (DNA): TGCAGCGTTGATAGGGCGTCGGGACTAGCGGGCGTACGTTTCACAGATACGCAGTATTTT.

The rearrangement uses TRBV29-1 and TRBJ2-7; no definite D call. The V gene's germline CDR1 is SQVTM and CDR2 ANQGSEA. CDR3 length: 10 residues. Trimming left V 5 bases short and J 4 bases short, with 6 bases between. The DNA for the CDR3 is TGCAGCGTTTTCCATTACGAGCAGTACTTC. It encodes CSVFHYEQYF.

V is TRBV2 and J is TRBJ2-4; D possibly corresponds to TRBD2 (6 bases). Looked up from germline, CDR1 is SNHLY and CDR2 is FYNNEI. The V gene lost 4 bases and the J gene lost 1 base, with 14 bases spanning the gap. The CDR3 runs 16 residues. Here the CDR3 reads CASSASLGGAKNIQYF. The CDR3 bases are TGTGCCAGCAGTGCGAGCCTTGGGGGGGCCAAAAACATTCAGTACTTC.

V gene TRBV6-5 combines with J gene TRBJ1-3; D unclear. Germline CDR1 is MNHEY and CDR2 is SVGAGI. The CDR3 is 14 amino acids. The V end was cut by 6 bases, the J end by 0 bases, with 9 bases between. The CDR3 here is CASRSSFSGNTIYF. The CDR3 nucleotides read TGTGCCAGCAGATCCTCCTTCTCTGGAAACACCATATATTTT.

The rearrangement links TRBV6-2 or TRBV6-3 to TRBJ2-3; TRBD2 might be the D (5 bases). Germline V gives CDR1 MNHEY, CDR2 SVGEGT. The CDR3 is 17 amino acids. Trimming took off 1 base at V and 4 bases at J, with 18 bases between the two ends. Here the CDR3 reads CASSYFPGGSGADTQYF. The CDR3 nucleotides read TGTGCCAGCAGTTACTTTCCCGGAGGTTCTGGGGCAGATACGCAGTATTTT.

V usage is TRBV5-1 and J usage is TRBJ1-2; TRBD1 aligns across 7 bases. Trimming took 1 base from V and 0 from J; bases not matched to a gene: 6. The V gene's germline CDR1 is SGHRS and CDR2 YFSETQ. The CDR3 runs 16 residues. CDR3 nucleotide sequence: TGCGCCAGCAGCTTGACTACAGGGGTGACTAACTATGGCTACACCTTC. Its protein product is CASSLTTGVTNYGYTF.

The chain links TRBV6-2 or TRBV6-3 to TRBJ2-1; TRBD2 matches at 14 bases. The CDR3 is made up of 15 amino acids. Germline V gene sequence: CDR1 MNHEY, CDR2 SVGEGT. After removal of 5 bases from V and 7 bases from J, the junction contained 4 bases not matched to a gene. The CDR3: CASSTTSGRGNEQFF. The CDR3 DNA reads as TGTGCCAGCAGTACGACTAGCGGGAGGGGTAATGAGCAGTTCTTC.

The chain links TRBV19 to TRBJ1-5; weak D call: TRBD1 (5 bases). Trimming took 7 bases from V and 2 from J, leaving 15 bases between them. The CDR3 is 15 residues long. Germline assignment: CDR1 LNHDA and CDR2 SQIVND (reference sequence). CDR3 in DNA: TGTGCCAGTAACTTGGGGGGTGGTGGCAATCAGCCCCAGCATTTT. Encoded protein: CASNLGGGGNQPQHF.

The chain recombines TRBV29-1 with TRBJ2-5; D is undetermined. Germline loops: CDR1 SQVTM, CDR2 ANQGSEA. CDR3 size: 12 residues. V was cut by 7 bases and J by 0 bases, with 9 bases left in between. The CDR3 DNA is TGCAGCGCCAAGGGCTACCAAGAGACCCAGTACTTC. As protein: CSAKGYQETQYF.

This clone was seen only once. The chain joins TRBV10-3 to TRBJ1-4, with TRBD1 matching over 12 bases. With 0 bases clipped from V and 8 bases from J, the junction kept 1 base outside the gene matches. Germline loops: CDR1 ENHRY, CDR2 SYGVKD. The CDR3 sequence is 15 residues long. This CDR3 is CAISESGTGGEKLFF. Written as DNA, the CDR3 is TGTGCCATCAGTGAGTCTGGGACAGGGGGCGAAAAACTGTTTTTT.

With respect to this clone: Other DNA sequences of this sample code for an identical CDR3. The V call is TRBV4-1, the J call TRBJ2-5; maybe TRBD2 (6 bases). Germline-derived CDR1 and CDR2 are MGHRA and YSYEKL. Trimming left V 0 bases short and J 5 bases short, with 10 bases between. This CDR3 comprises 14 residues. The CDR3 loop reads CASSQDRGRETQYF. CDR3 nucleotide sequence: TGCGCCAGCAGCCAAGATCGGGGGAGGGAGACCCAGTACTTC.

CDR3 nucleotides: TGTGCCAGCAGCGCAACCATCGCCTCCGGAAACACCATATATTTT. Residues: CASSATIASGNTIYF. The chain has TRBV27 and TRBJ1-3; no reliable D call. The CDR3 covers 15 residues. The V gene lost 6 bases and the J gene lost 4 bases, with 16 bases spanning the gap. Germline V gives CDR1 MNHEY, CDR2 SMNVEV (reference sequence).